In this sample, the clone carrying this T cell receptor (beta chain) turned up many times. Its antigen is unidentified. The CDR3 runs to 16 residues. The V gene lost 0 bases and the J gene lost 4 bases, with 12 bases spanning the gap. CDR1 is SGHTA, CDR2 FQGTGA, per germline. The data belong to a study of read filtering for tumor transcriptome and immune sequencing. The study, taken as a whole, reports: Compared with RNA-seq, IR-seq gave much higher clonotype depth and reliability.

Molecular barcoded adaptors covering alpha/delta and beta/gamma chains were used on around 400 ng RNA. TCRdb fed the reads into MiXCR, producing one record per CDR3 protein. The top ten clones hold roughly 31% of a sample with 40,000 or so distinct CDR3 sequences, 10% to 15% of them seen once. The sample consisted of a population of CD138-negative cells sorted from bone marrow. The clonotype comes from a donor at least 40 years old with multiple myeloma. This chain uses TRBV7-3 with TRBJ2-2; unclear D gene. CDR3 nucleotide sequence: TGTGCCAGCAGCTTAACGCCACTCACTCCCACCGGGGAGCTGTTTTTT. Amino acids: CASSLTPLTPTGELFF.